This TCR beta chain stems from a study of T cell responses to AZD1222 COVID-19 vaccine. Study outcomes and limitations: Seropositive status at baseline applied to only six AZD1222 recipients.

Trimming took 5 bases from V and 3 from J; bases not matched to a gene: 12. The CDR3 runs 16 residues. CDR1 is SEHNR, CDR2 FQNEAQ, per germline (reference sequence). Assay: immunoSEQ multiplex PCR; the TCRdb copy retains only in-frame clones and omits some. The table includes some 180,000 clones, 85% to 95% detected once. On this clone itself: The target antigen is unknown.

The chain uses TRBV7-9 and TRBJ2-7; 8 bases are a match to TRBD1. Sequencing was performed on peripheral blood, taken 28 days after the second AZD1222 dose. This clonotype was sampled from an adult who received the AZD1222 COVID-19 vaccine. The CDR3 DNA follows: TGTGCCAGCAGCCCAACTCCCGGGACAGGAGACTACGAGCAGTACTTC. Translating it yields CASSPTPGTGDYEQYF. Together with reference TRBV7-9 and TRBJ2-7, the CDR3 gives the full variable domain: DTGVSQNPRHKITKRGQNVTFRCDPISEHNRLYWYRQTLGQGPEFLTYFQNEAQLEKSRLLSDRFSAERPKGSFSTLEIQRTEQGDSAMYLCASSPTPGTGDYEQYFGPGTRLTVT.